This entry lists 23 T cell receptor beta chains sequenced from one sample in a study of T cell repertoires in cytomegalovirus infection. From the reads, TCRdb called clonotypes with MiXCR, one entry per CDR3 protein. Of 150,000 to 200,000 distinct CDR3 sequences listed, approximately 14% are singletons. Sequenced input: PBMCs. The receptors derive from a human donor in good health (CMV status not recorded). Some clones in this sample may be carry-over from other donors' samples.

This clonotype came up many times. This chain uses TRBV7-2 with TRBJ2-1, with 9 positions matching TRBD2. Germline CDR1 is SGHTA and CDR2 is FQGNSA. J gave up 12 bases and V 1 base, and 7 bases lay outside the gene matches. There are 14 residues in the CDR3. CDR3 sequence: CASSLDRPGLAQFF. CDR3 nucleotide sequence: TGTGCCAGCAGCTTAGATAGACCGGGACTAGCGCAGTTCTTC.

In its sample, this clonotype was seen a few times. The chain links TRBV25-1 to TRBJ1-5; D ambiguous. V lost 8 bases and J lost 4, with 15 bases in between. The CDR3 contains 14 residues. Per germline, CDR1 MGHDK and CDR2 SYGVNS. The CDR3 region is CASGEMEYNQPQHF. CDR3 in DNA: TGTGCCAGCGGGGAGATGGAGTATAATCAGCCCCAGCATTTT.

This clonotype was seen ten or more times. The chain uses TRBV11-1 and TRBJ1-2; TRBD1 might be the D (5 bases). The CDR3 is made up of 14 amino acids. Deletions cut 4 bases from V and 5 bases from J, with 14 bases between. Per germline, CDR1 SGHAT and CDR2 FQDESV (reference sequence). The DNA for the CDR3 is TGTGCCAGCAGCTACAAAGGGACCGCTTATGGCTACACCTTC. This gives the protein CASSYKGTAYGYTF.

This clonotype was counted between two and nine times. The V call is TRBV7-9, the J call TRBJ1-4, with TRBD1 matching over 10 bases. CDR3 length equals 15 residues. V trimming: 5 bases; J trimming: 8 bases; junction bases outside the gene matches: 8. Germline CDR1 is SEHNR and CDR2 is FQNEAQ (reference sequence). CDR3 nucleotides: TGTGCCAGCAGCGATCTCCGGGACAGGGGCGAAAAACTGTTTTTT. It is translated as CASSDLRDRGEKLFF.

The chain carries TRBV4-1 and TRBJ2-1, with D uncertain. CDR3 length: 14 residues. CDR1 is MGHRA, CDR2 YSYEKL, per germline. V lost 0 bases to trimming and J lost 10 bases, with 13 bases between them. This chain's CDR3 is CASSQEARGREQFF. In DNA, the CDR3 is TGCGCCAGCAGCCAAGAGGCCCGAGGAAGGGAGCAGTTCTTC.

This chain joins TRBV2 and TRBJ1-2; TRBD1 is a possible D gene (6 bases). Per germline, CDR1 SNHLY and CDR2 FYNNEI. The CDR3 runs 14 residues. V was trimmed by 6 bases and J by 4 bases, leaving 15 bases between them. This CDR3 is CASRPAGTTYGYTF. Here the CDR3 DNA reads TGTGCCAGCAGGCCGGCAGGGACAACCTATGGCTACACCTTC.

This clonotype was seen repeatedly, ten times or more. The gene calls are TRBV7-3 and TRBJ2-1; 8 bases are shared with TRBD2. Germline CDR1 is SGHTA and CDR2 is FQGTGA. The V and J ends lost 4 bases and 8 bases, in that order; junction bases with no gene match: 7. This CDR3 region has 14 residues. For the CDR3, the DNA is TGTGCCAGCAGCTCCGGGGGGGCCGTAGATGAGCAGTTCTTC. Amino acids: CASSSGGAVDEQFF. The full variable domain, its missing parts supplied by reference TRBV7-3 and TRBJ2-1, is GAGVSQTPSNKVTEKGKYVELRCDPISGHTALYWYRQSLGQGPEFLIYFQGTGAADDSGLPNDRFFAVRPEGSVSTLKIQRTERGDSAVYLCASSSGGAVDEQFFGPGTRLTVL.

The chain has TRBV5-6 and TRBJ1-1, with D possibly being TRBD1 (5 bases). Germline-derived CDR1 and CDR2 are SGHDT and YYEEEE. The CDR3 is 13 amino acids. Trimming cost V 4 bases and J 6 bases, with 13 bases left between them. DNA of the CDR3: TGTGCCAGCAGCCCCGGCTCGGGGCCTGAAGCTTTCTTT. The encoded protein is CASSPGSGPEAFF.

This clonotype appeared a few times. J is TRBJ2-1 and V is TRBV5-3, with TRBD2 matching 8 bases. TRBV5-3 is filed as an ORF, its function uncertain. CDR3 length: 15 amino acids. V shed 8 bases and J 4 bases; nucleotides not matched to a gene: 11. DNA for the CDR3: TGTGCCAGCAGCCCCGGACTAGCAGATTACAATGAGCAGTTCTTC. Its translation is CASSPGLADYNEQFF.

This clonotype came up a few times. The V call is TRBV14, the J call TRBJ1-3; no clear D gene. V was cut by 4 bases and J by 4 bases, with 8 bases left in between. Germline V gene data show CDR1 as SGHDN and CDR2 as FVKESK. The CDR3 consists of 13 residues. The CDR3 DNA reads as TGTGCCAGCAGCCCCCTTTGGGGAAACACCATATATTTT. Its protein is CASSPLWGNTIYF.

This clonotype was recorded a few times. V is TRBV9 and J is TRBJ2-1; TRBD2 matches 12 bases. Trimming at V came to 4 bases and at J to 9 bases, leaving 2 bases not matched to a gene. CDR3 length: 13 residues. The germline V gene encodes CDR1 SGDLS and CDR2 YYNGEE. This CDR3 is CASSLLAGGEQFF. Here the CDR3 DNA reads TGTGCCAGCAGCCTACTAGCGGGAGGTGAGCAGTTCTTC.

The V gene is TRBV4-1, the J gene TRBJ1-1; TRBD1 might be the D (6 bases). The CDR3 is made up of 15 amino acids. Germline CDR1 and CDR2: MGHRA and YSYEKL. V was pared by 0 bases and J by 4 bases, with 12 bases between. The CDR3 here is CASSQEGRGGTEAFF. The CDR3 bases are TGCGCCAGCAGCCAAGAAGGGAGAGGGGGCACTGAAGCTTTCTTT.

Ten or more counts support this clonotype. The rearrangement links TRBV7-2 to TRBJ1-2, with D unclear. Germline CDR1 reads SGHTA; CDR2 reads FQGNSA. V lost 5 bases to trimming and J lost 8 bases, with 9 bases between them. This CDR3 contains 11 residues. The CDR3 is CASSERLGYTF. CDR3 sequence (DNA): TGTGCCAGCAGCGAAAGATTAGGCTACACCTTC.

In this sample, this clonotype turned up many times. This rearrangement joins TRBV7-2 to TRBJ2-7; TRBD1 or TRBD2 may be the D gene (6 bases each). Germline assignment: CDR1 SGHTA and CDR2 FQGNSA. Between the trimmed V and J ends, which lost 5 bases and 4 bases, there was a span of 24 bases. CDR3 length equals 17 residues. In DNA form, the CDR3 reads TGTGCCAGCAGCCACTATGATGGAAGAGGGGGGAATTACGAGCAGTACTTC. This translates into CASSHYDGRGGNYEQYF.

A few counts support this clonotype. V usage is TRBV7-9 and J usage is TRBJ2-2; D is unclear. Germline V gene lookup returns CDR1 SEHNR and CDR2 FQNEAQ (reference sequence). Trimming took off 4 bases at V and 0 bases at J, with 9 bases between the two ends. This CDR3 spans 15 amino acids. The CDR3 loop is CASSYRAPNTGELFF. The CDR3 DNA follows: TGTGCCAGCAGCTACCGGGCCCCGAACACCGGGGAGCTGTTTTTT.

V usage is TRBV6-5 and J usage is TRBJ2-3; D ambiguous. Germline V gene sequence: CDR1 MNHEY, CDR2 SVGAGI. The CDR3 runs 13 residues. V lost 2 bases, J lost 4 bases, and 7 bases lay in between. The CDR3 here is CASSYPKADTQYF. The CDR3 coding sequence is TGTGCCAGCAGTTACCCCAAGGCAGATACGCAGTATTTT.

The sample holds many counts of this clonotype. The chain has TRBV7-3 and TRBJ1-2; 7 nucleotides agree with TRBD1. The CDR3 length is 16 residues. The V gene's germline CDR1 is SGHTA and CDR2 FQGTGA. After removal of 0 bases from V and 6 bases from J, the junction contained 10 bases not matched to a gene. The CDR3 reads CASSLTYPDREDGYTF. The DNA of the CDR3 is TGTGCCAGCAGCTTAACGTACCCCGACAGGGAGGATGGCTACACCTTC. The full variable domain, rest sourced from reference TRBV7-3 and TRBJ1-2, is GAGVSQTPSNKVTEKGKYVELRCDPISGHTALYWYRQSLGQGPEFLIYFQGTGAADDSGLPNDRFFAVRPEGSVSTLKIQRTERGDSAVYLCASSLTYPDREDGYTFGSGTRLTVV.

This clonotype was recorded many times. The rearrangement links TRBV7-2 to TRBJ1-5, with 12 nucleotides matching TRBD1. This CDR3 is 14 amino acids long. The ends lost 5 bases at V and 10 bases at J; junction bases unmatched: 6. Germline CDR1 reads SGHTA; CDR2 reads FQGNSA. The CDR3 nucleotides are TGTGCCAGCAGCCCCGGGACAGGGGGCGCTCCCCAGCATTTT. Its translation is CASSPGTGGAPQHF.

This chain connects TRBV24-1 to TRBJ1-1, with D unresolved. Germline values: CDR1 KGHDR, CDR2 SFDVKD. The CDR3 has 16 amino acids. V shed 0 bases and J shed 3 bases, with 13 bases lying between them. CDR3 amino acids: CATSDLERFSYTEAFF. CDR3 nucleotides: TGTGCCACCAGTGATTTGGAGCGATTTTCTTACACTGAAGCTTTCTTT.

This clonotype came up many times. The chain has TRBV19 and TRBJ1-2, with TRBD1 as a possible D gene (6 bases). Germline CDR1 is LNHDA and CDR2 is SQIVND (reference sequence). The CDR3 sequence is 14 residues long. Trimming left V 5 bases short and J 8 bases short, with 18 bases between. The CDR3 nucleotides read TGTGCCAGTAGTGCCCGACTTATACAGGGCGGCTACACCTTC. Its protein is CASSARLIQGGYTF.

There are a few counts of this clonotype. The chain is built from TRBV7-2 and TRBJ2-7; a weak D match, TRBD1 (6 bases). Germline V gene lookup returns CDR1 SGHTA and CDR2 FQGNSA. This CDR3 contains 13 residues. V was cut by 6 bases and J by 4 bases, with 13 bases left in between. The CDR3 DNA reads as TGTGCCAGCAGTCCGAGGACAGTTTACGAGCAGTACTTC. This codes for CASSPRTVYEQYF.

This chain uses TRBV12-3 or TRBV12-4 with TRBJ1-1; 7 nucleotides match TRBD1. This CDR3 comprises 14 residues. V lost 4 bases, J lost 4 bases, and 6 bases stayed unmatched. The CDR3 region has the DNA TGTGCCAGCAGTTCCTCGACAGGGAGCACTGAAGCTTTCTTT. Translation: CASSSSTGSTEAFF.

In this sample, this clonotype turned up once. The rearrangement joins TRBV14 to TRBJ2-1; 7 bases match TRBD1. J lost 6 bases, V lost 4 bases, and 15 bases had no gene match. This CDR3 region has 17 residues. Looked up from germline, CDR1 is SGHDN and CDR2 is FVKESK. The CDR3 DNA sequence: TGTGCCAGCAGCCTGATGGGGGACAGACTGGGTATCAATGAGCAGTTCTTC. Its translation: CASSLMGDRLGINEQFF.